Presented here are 8 T cell receptor beta chains from one specimen sequenced in a study of regulatory T cells in long-lasting Graves disease. As for time point: persistent/refractory GD, antithyroid drugs over 5 years with positive TRAb. Preparation of the TCR library used RNA extracted from PBMCs. According to the study, TCR beta libraries were built with iRepertoire HTBI primers and CDR3-region Arm-PCR. TCRdb itself ran the multiplex PCR reads through MiXCR, one entry per CDR3 protein. This sample has about 460,000 distinct CDR3 sequences, with approximately 22% found just once. This material consisted of peripheral blood mononuclear cells (PBMCs), taken when the disease was refractory, from a patient treated with antithyroid drugs. These receptors were taken from a female donor with Graves disease.

This clonotype came up once. An end of the junction differs from the germline gene, which may be a read error. The CDR3 protein is CANSYSPGSSGELFF. The CDR3 nucleotides read TGTGCCAACAGTTACTCCCCCGGGTCCTCTGGGGAGCTGTTTTTT. The rearrangement joins TRBV6-5 to TRBJ2-2; no clear D. Looked up from germline, CDR1 is MNHEY and CDR2 is SVGAGI. The CDR3 contains 15 residues.

This rearrangement joins TRBV4-1 to TRBJ1-6, with 7 nucleotides matching TRBD1. The V segment lost 5 bases and the J segment 4 bases; nucleotides outside the gene matches: 14. The germline CDR1 and CDR2 sequences are MGHRA and YSYEKL. The CDR3 is 18 residues long. The CDR3 here is CASSITGVSTDYNSPLHF. CDR3 nucleotides: TGCGCCAGCAGCATAACAGGGGTCTCTACCGATTATAATTCACCCCTCCACTTT.

This clonotype was seen at least ten times. The chain employs TRBV12-3 or TRBV12-4 and TRBJ1-2, with TRBD1 as a possible D gene (5 bases). Trimming shortened V by 0 bases and J by 8 bases, and 16 bases separated the two germline ends. The CDR3 sequence is 15 residues long. As DNA, the CDR3 is TGTGCCAGCAGTTTAGCGAGGAGGGGATGGAGCGGCTACACCTTC. Protein: CASSLARRGWSGYTF.

The chain has TRBV14 and TRBJ1-1; 7 positions agree with TRBD1. With V trimmed by 4 bases and J by 5 bases, 7 bases remained unmatched. The CDR3 runs 14 residues. The germline V gene encodes CDR1 SGHDN and CDR2 FVKESK. CDR3 residues: CASSRSLTGTEAFF. The DNA for the CDR3 is TGTGCCAGCAGCCGCTCCCTGACAGGGACTGAAGCTTTCTTT.

The V gene is TRBV29-1, the J gene TRBJ2-7, with D possibly TRBD1 on 6 matching bases. Looked up from germline, CDR1 is SQVTM and CDR2 is ANQGSEA. Between the trimmed V and J ends, which lost 4 bases and 2 bases, there was a span of 21 bases. The CDR3 loop spans 16 amino acids. The CDR3 DNA reads as TGCAGCGTTGGGGGATTTTCGGACAGTCGACCCTACGAGCAGTACTTC. Its protein is CSVGGFSDSRPYEQYF.

This sequence joins TRBV10-3 and TRBJ1-2, with TRBD1 as a possible D gene (6 bases). The V and J ends lost 10 bases and 6 bases respectively, with 18 bases between them. This CDR3 region has 13 residues. Germline CDR1 reads ENHRY; CDR2 reads SYGVKD. The DNA of the CDR3 is TGTGCCACCAACCGCGCAGGGGAGGATGGCTACACCTTC. It encodes CATNRAGEDGYTF.

In this sample, this clonotype turned up a few times. This chain links TRBV20-1 with TRBJ1-2; D gene uncertain. V lost 0 bases and J 0 bases, leaving 11 bases between the germline ends. Germline values: CDR1 DFQATT, CDR2 SNEGSKA (reference sequence). The CDR3 runs to 15 residues. CDR3 protein: CSARDKDTANYGYTF. Written as DNA, the CDR3 is TGCAGTGCTAGAGATAAGGATACAGCTAACTATGGCTACACCTTC.

The rearrangement uses TRBV20-1 and TRBJ1-2; D is possibly TRBD1 (6 bases). In germline, CDR1 is DFQATT, CDR2 SNEGSKA (reference sequence). V was pared by 4 bases and J by 4 bases, with 10 bases between. This CDR3 has 12 amino acids. CDR3 amino acids: CSAKNRVYGYTF. DNA of the CDR3: TGCAGTGCTAAAAACAGGGTCTATGGCTACACCTTC.